A selection of T cell receptor beta chains follows, all from one sample in a study of lymphopenia after photon versus proton radiotherapy. The method was immunoSEQ multiplex PCR; TCRdb's version includes in-frame clones alone and lacks a portion of them. The table lists 65,000 to 75,000 clones, more than 75% of them singletons. The sample was peripheral blood, taken from a patient treated with proton-based radiotherapy. The receptors were sampled from an elderly man with esophageal cancer. Each CDR3 is given with its conserved first and last residue. D genes are given only for firm matches. For some rows the clone size is stated as once, few or many, or as a class when expanded; others skip it.

d_call j_call clone_size v_call cdr3_aa cdr3_nt
NA TRBJ2-7 NA TRBV27 CASHPRPGSYEQYF TGTGCCAGCCACCCCCGGCCAGGGTCCTACGAGCAGTACTTC
NA TRBJ2-6 once TRBV5-6 CASREGVDSGANVLTF TGTGCCAGCAGGGAGGGGGTGGACTCTGGGGCCAACGTCCTGACTTTC
NA TRBJ2-1 NA TRBV7-9 CASSLAYNEQFF TGTGCCAGCAGCTTAGCCTACAATGAGCAGTTCTTC
TRBD1 TRBJ1-2 NA TRBV5-6 CASSHQGTGDYGYTF TGTGCCAGCAGCCACCAGGGGACAGGGGACTATGGCTACACCTTC
TRBD2 TRBJ2-1 NA TRBV2 CASSGGRREGIEQFF TGTGCCAGCAGTGGGGGGAGGCGGGAGGGAATCGAGCAGTTCTTC
TRBD1 TRBJ1-2 NA TRBV6-5 CASRRQGVKGYTF TGTGCCAGCAGGAGACAGGGGGTGAAAGGCTACACCTTC
NA TRBJ1-1 NA TRBV7-9 CASSWGAGRGDTEAFF TGTGCCAGCAGCTGGGGAGCAGGGCGCGGGGACACTGAAGCTTTCTTT
NA TRBJ2-1 NA TRBV5-5 CASILTPDKNNEQFF TGTGCCAGCATCCTCACCCCGGACAAGAACAATGAGCAGTTCTTC
NA TRBJ2-1 once TRBV19 CASSSAGTAPGGWGIEQFF TGTGCCAGTAGTTCCGCCGGGACAGCACCGGGAGGCTGGGGGATTGAGCAGTTCTTC
TRBD2 TRBJ2-2 NA TRBV10-3 CAITSTSGVNTGELFF TGTGCCATCACATCGACTAGCGGGGTAAACACCGGGGAGCTGTTTTTT
TRBD2 TRBJ2-1 NA TRBV11-2 CASSSPLPSGRIYNEQFF TGTGCCAGCAGCTCCCCTTTACCGAGCGGGAGGATCTACAATGAGCAGTTCTTC
TRBD2 TRBJ2-2 NA TRBV7-2 CASTAGAGGTGELFF TGTGCCAGCACCGCAGGAGCGGGAGGGACCGGGGAGCTGTTTTTT
NA TRBJ2-7 NA TRBV4-2 CASSLGPAYEQYF TGTGCCAGCAGCCTAGGTCCCGCCTACGAGCAGTACTTC
NA TRBJ1-5 NA TRBV16 CASSPGQNSNQPQHF TGTGCCAGCAGCCCGGGACAAAATAGCAATCAGCCCCAGCATTTT
NA TRBJ2-3 NA TRBV6-6 CASSYLDTQYF TGTGCCAGCAGTTACCTAGATACGCAGTATTTT
TRBD1 TRBJ1-6 NA TRBV9 CASSVTGANSPLHF TGTGCCAGCAGCGTGACAGGGGCTAATTCACCCCTCCACTTT
NA TRBJ2-7 once TRBV5-5 CASSWDLPYEQYF TGTGCCAGCAGCTGGGACCTACCCTACGAGCAGTACTTC
TRBD1 TRBJ1-2 once TRBV5-1 CASSLDRANYGYTF TGCGCCAGCAGCCTAGACAGGGCCAACTATGGCTACACCTTC
NA TRBJ2-2 NA TRBV19 CASSMGTGTNTGELFF TGTGCCAGTAGTATGGGTACAGGGACGAACACCGGGGAGCTGTTTTTT
TRBD2 TRBJ2-5 NA TRBV7-7 CASSLSGIPQETQYF TGTGCCAGCAGCTTAAGCGGGATCCCCCAAGAGACCCAGTACTTC
NA TRBJ1-3 NA TRBV7-9 CASSRPSWTGNTIYF TGTGCCAGCAGCAGGCCTTCGTGGACTGGAAACACCATATATTTT
NA TRBJ1-6 NA TRBV6-6 CASSFPRNLYSPLHF TGTGCCAGCAGTTTCCCCAGGAATTTATATTCACCCCTCCACTTT
TRBD2 TRBJ2-7 NA TRBV7-9 CASLAGGSYEQYF TGTGCCAGTCTAGCGGGAGGATCCTACGAGCAGTACTTC
NA TRBJ1-1 NA TRBV6-5 CASSPTVDTEAFF TGTGCCAGCAGTCCTACTGTAGACACTGAAGCTTTCTTT
NA TRBJ2-7 NA TRBV5-1 CASSPPGIPHEQYF TGCGCCAGCAGCCCCCCAGGGATTCCGCACGAGCAGTACTTC
TRBD2 TRBJ2-4 NA TRBV11-2 CASSRDRLAVNIQYF TGTGCCAGCAGCCGTGACCGACTAGCGGTAAACATTCAGTACTTC
TRBD1 TRBJ2-7 once TRBV10-2 CASSEFDRGREQYF TGCGCCAGCAGTGAGTTCGACAGGGGCCGCGAGCAGTACTTC
NA TRBJ1-2 NA TRBV29-1 CSVEKAANYGYTF TGCAGCGTTGAGAAGGCAGCTAACTATGGCTACACCTTC
NA TRBJ1-1 NA TRBV11-2 CASSLLRPPAQAAFF TGTGCCAGCAGCTTACTCAGACCTCCAGCCCAGGCGGCTTTCTTT
TRBD2 TRBJ2-5 NA TRBV9 CASSVRTSGAQETQYF TGTGCCAGCAGCGTAAGGACTAGCGGGGCCCAAGAGACCCAGTACTTC
TRBD2 TRBJ2-1 NA TRBV6-5 CASSRAGLALNEQFF TGTGCCAGCAGCCGAGCGGGACTCGCACTCAATGAGCAGTTCTTC
TRBD2 TRBJ2-1 NA TRBV2 CASSESSGRDDEQFF TGTGCCAGCAGTGAAAGTAGCGGGAGGGACGATGAGCAGTTCTTC
NA TRBJ1-5 NA TRBV7-2 CASSFGEDQPQHF TGTGCCAGCAGCTTCGGGGAGGATCAGCCCCAGCATTTT
NA TRBJ1-3 NA TRBV30 CAWSRSSGNTIYF TGTGCCTGGAGTAGGTCCTCTGGAAACACCATATATTTT
NA TRBJ2-6 NA TRBV5-6 CASGSGVAGANVLTF TGTGCCAGCGGATCAGGGGTAGCTGGGGCCAACGTCCTGACTTTC
NA TRBJ1-1 NA TRBV6-1 CASSEFRQAFF TGTGCCAGCAGTGAATTTCGGCAAGCTTTCTTT
TRBD2 TRBJ2-7 NA TRBV11-3 CASSLVAGVGGSWF TGTGCCAGCAGCTTAGTAGCGGGAGTAGGTGGGAGCTGGTTC
NA TRBJ2-5 NA TRBV7-2 CASSLTQADETQYF TGTGCCAGCAGCTTAACGCAAGCGGATGAGACCCAGTACTTC
NA TRBJ2-7 few TRBV19 CASSIGGGAYEQYF TGTGCCAGTAGTATAGGAGGGGGGGCCTACGAGCAGTACTTC
NA TRBJ2-7 NA TRBV6-1 CASRSPGGEQYF TGTGCCAGCAGATCGCCAGGGGGGGAGCAGTACTTC
TRBD1 TRBJ1-2 NA TRBV6-5 CASSPPPDRAYGYTF TGTGCCAGCAGTCCACCTCCCGACAGGGCATATGGCTACACCTTC
TRBD1 TRBJ1-1 NA TRBV9 CASSLSRTGNTEAFF TGTGCCAGCAGCTTATCCCGGACAGGGAACACTGAAGCTTTCTTT
NA TRBJ1-2 NA TRBV19 CASSGGSVANYGYTF TGTGCCAGTAGTGGGGGGTCCGTCGCTAACTATGGCTACACCTTC
NA TRBJ2-1 once TRBV5-4 CASSLGIQGNEQFF TGTGCCAGCAGCTTGGGTATACAGGGCAATGAGCAGTTCTTC
NA TRBJ2-7 NA TRBV5-5 CASSLQGSNEQYF TGTGCCAGCAGCTTACAGGGAAGCAACGAGCAGTACTTC
TRBD2 TRBJ2-2 NA TRBV11-1 CASSPGLAGGYTGELFF TGTGCCAGCAGCCCAGGACTAGCGGGGGGTTATACCGGGGAGCTGTTTTTT
NA TRBJ2-5 NA TRBV5-1 CASSLVGPQETQYF TGCGCCAGCAGCTTGGTGGGGCCCCAAGAGACCCAGTACTTC
TRBD2 TRBJ2-3 NA TRBV5-4 CASSLWRAGGSTDTQYF TGTGCCAGCAGCTTGTGGCGCGCGGGAGGGAGCACAGATACGCAGTATTTT
TRBD1 TRBJ2-5 NA TRBV5-4 CASSPGTVQETQYF TGTGCCAGCAGCCCCGGGACAGTCCAAGAGACCCAGTACTTC
NA TRBJ2-2 NA TRBV5-4 CASTLGGDRTKELFF TGTGCCAGCACCCTGGGTGGGGATCGAACCAAGGAGCTGTTTTTT
TRBD1 TRBJ1-1 NA TRBV7-2 CASSLDRGRGRTEAFF TGTGCCAGCAGCTTAGATCGTGGCAGGGGGAGGACTGAAGCTTTCTTT
TRBD2 TRBJ2-5 NA TRBV15 CATSRGGTRLRSQYF TGTGCCACCAGCAGAGGCGGGACTAGACTTCGATCCCAGTACTTC
TRBD2 TRBJ2-7 NA TRBV6-5 CASRFSGTSYEQYF TGTGCCAGCAGATTTAGCGGGACCTCCTACGAGCAGTACTTC